A selection of T cell receptor beta chains follows, all from one sample in a study of blood T cell repertoires in COVID-19. Repertoires were generated with immunoSEQ multiplex PCR, while TCRdb's copy carries only in-frame clones and drops some. Of over 10,000 clones listed, 65% to 90% are singletons. Material: peripheral blood. The receptors shown here come from a man older than 75 with acute or convalescent COVID-19. Each CDR3 is given with its conserved first and last residue. D genes are given only for firm matches. Expanded clones are given a class, and other clones once, few, many or no size at all.

size,V,J,D,CDR3,DNA
.,TRBV24-1,TRBJ1-2,TRBD1,CATSGPGQGNYGYTF,TGTGCCACCAGTGGTCCGGGACAGGGCAACTATGGCTACACCTTC
.,TRBV6-1,TRBJ1-3,.,CASSEWFRLSGNTIYF,TGTGCCAGCAGTGAATGGTTCAGACTCTCTGGAAACACCATATATTTT
.,TRBV5-6,TRBJ2-3,TRBD2,CASSFGLATDTQYF,TGTGCCAGCAGCTTCGGACTAGCCACAGATACGCAGTATTTT
.,TRBV21-1,TRBJ2-7,.,CASRQGVAYEQYF,TGTGCCAGCCGGCAGGGGGTAGCCTACGAGCAGTACTTC
.,TRBV27,TRBJ2-6,TRBD2,CASSFSAGGDSGANVLTF,TGTGCCAGCAGTTTCAGCGCGGGAGGAGACTCTGGGGCCAACGTCCTGACTTTC
.,TRBV7-3,TRBJ2-5,TRBD2,CASSLMGGRMETQYF,TGTGCCAGCAGCTTAATGGGCGGGAGAATGGAGACCCAGTACTTC
.,TRBV15,TRBJ2-5,TRBD1,CATSSFSDRQETQYF,TGTGCCACCAGCAGTTTCTCGGACAGGCAAGAGACCCAGTACTTC
once,TRBV7-6,TRBJ1-1,.,CASSLQGGGEAFF,TGTGCCAGCAGCCTTCAGGGCGGGGGTGAAGCTTTCTTT
.,TRBV9,TRBJ2-1,TRBD2,CASSVFSGRGNEQFF,TGTGCCAGCAGCGTTTTTAGCGGGAGGGGCAATGAGCAGTTCTTC
.,TRBV7-9,TRBJ1-2,TRBD1,CASSIQGAYYGYTF,TGTGCCAGCAGCATACAGGGGGCGTACTATGGCTACACCTTC
.,TRBV5-1,TRBJ1-1,TRBD1,CASSWGTGRKVSEAFF,TGCGCCAGCAGCTGGGGGACAGGTAGGAAGGTGAGTGAAGCTTTCTTT
once,TRBV12-3/TRBV12-4,TRBJ1-4,.,CASSLTGPGKLFF,TGTGCCAGCAGTTTAACAGGGCCCGGTAAACTGTTTTTT
.,TRBV5-8,TRBJ1-5,TRBD1,CASSLTGGPQPQHF,TGTGCCAGCAGCTTGACAGGGGGGCCTCAGCCCCAGCATTTT
.,TRBV5-5,TRBJ2-3,TRBD2,CASSLGTSGRGADTQYF,TGTGCCAGCAGCTTGGGGACTAGCGGGAGGGGGGCGGATACGCAGTATTTT
.,TRBV5-4,TRBJ2-3,.,CASSIGGSTQYF,TGTGCCAGCAGTATCGGAGGGAGTACGCAGTATTTT
.,TRBV30,TRBJ2-3,.,CAWRPGSTDTQYF,TGTGCCTGGAGGCCCGGGAGTACAGATACGCAGTATTTT
.,TRBV19,TRBJ1-5,.,CASSRDKSFNQPQHF,TGTGCCAGTAGTAGGGACAAGAGTTTCAATCAGCCCCAGCATTTT
.,TRBV20-1,TRBJ2-7,TRBD2,CSASDPGTSGNYEQYF,TGCAGTGCTAGTGACCCCGGGACTAGCGGTAACTACGAGCAGTACTTC
once,TRBV18,TRBJ1-5,TRBD1,CASSGQDNQPQHF,TGTGCCAGCTCCGGACAGGACAATCAGCCCCAGCATTTT
.,TRBV15,TRBJ2-7,TRBD2,CATSRPIPGTSGAIGVYEQYF,TGTGCCACCAGCAGACCAATCCCCGGGACTAGCGGGGCCATTGGGGTTTACGAGCAGTACTTC
.,TRBV29-1,TRBJ1-2,TRBD1,CSIRDRGSDGYTF,TGCAGCATTCGGGACAGGGGTTCCGATGGCTACACCTTC
.,TRBV15,TRBJ1-6,.,CATSNGGLAPLHF,TGTGCCACCAGCAACGGGGGGCTTGCACCCCTCCACTTT